Here is one TCR beta chain with its context. These data come from a study of control samples from healthy donors and cancer patients. Germline trimming cut 3 bases from V and 5 bases from J; bases unmatched to any gene: 14. This CDR3 has 18 amino acids. Germline V gene data show CDR1 as MDHEN and CDR2 as SYDVKM. The method was immunoSEQ multiplex PCR; TCRdb's version includes in-frame clones alone and lacks a portion of them. The data contain roughly 160,000 clones, around 88% of them singletons. The sample taken for sequencing was blood. The chain uses TRBV28 and TRBJ2-2; TRBD2 matches at 8 bases. The source is a young woman in good health. The CDR3 protein is CASSFRVGSGMLTGELFF. CDR3 nucleotide sequence: TGTGCCAGCAGTTTCAGGGTGGGTAGCGGGATGCTGACCGGGGAGCTGTTTTTT.